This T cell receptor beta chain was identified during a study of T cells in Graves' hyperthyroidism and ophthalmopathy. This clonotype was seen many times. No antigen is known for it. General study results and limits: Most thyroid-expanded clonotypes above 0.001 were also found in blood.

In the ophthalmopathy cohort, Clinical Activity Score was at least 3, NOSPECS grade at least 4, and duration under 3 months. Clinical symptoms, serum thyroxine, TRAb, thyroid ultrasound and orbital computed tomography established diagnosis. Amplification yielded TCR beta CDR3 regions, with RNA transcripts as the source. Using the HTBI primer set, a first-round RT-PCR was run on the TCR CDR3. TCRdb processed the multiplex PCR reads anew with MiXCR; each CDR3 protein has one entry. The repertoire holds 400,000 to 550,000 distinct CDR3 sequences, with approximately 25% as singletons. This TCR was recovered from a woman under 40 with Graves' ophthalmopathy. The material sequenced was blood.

The CDR3 DNA follows: TGTGCCAGCACCTCAAAACAGGGGATGGTTTCACCCCTCCACTTT. It specifies CASTSKQGMVSPLHF. The chain recombines TRBV6-1 with TRBJ1-6; 7 bases line up with TRBD1. J lost 9 bases, V lost 7 bases, and 12 bases had no gene match. Germline CDR1 MNHNS, CDR2 SASEGT. The CDR3 contains 15 residues.